A single TCR beta chain is shown here with its context. The antigen is not known. The sample belongs to a study of T cell responses to AZD1222 COVID-19 vaccine. Germline loops: CDR1 LNHDA, CDR2 SQIVND (reference sequence). This CDR3 spans 13 amino acids. Trimming pared 10 bases from V and 4 bases from J, leaving 14 bases between. Produced via immunoSEQ multiplex PCR; TCRdb's table is partial and in-frame only. The table includes 130,000 to 150,000 clones, more than 70% detected once. Study results and caveats: Along spike, vaccine-associated CD4 TCRs were found throughout, with dominance at 160-218 and 743-854. Baseline seropositivity occurred in only a handful of AZD1222 recipients.

The rearrangement links TRBV19 to TRBJ1-5; D is perhaps TRBD1 (5 bases). The clonotype comes from an adult who received the AZD1222 COVID-19 vaccine. Sequenced here: peripheral blood, sampled 28 days after the second AZD1222 dose. This chain's CDR3 is CATSGDRNQPQHF. The DNA of the CDR3 is TGTGCCACATCGGGGGATCGGAATCAGCCCCAGCATTTT.